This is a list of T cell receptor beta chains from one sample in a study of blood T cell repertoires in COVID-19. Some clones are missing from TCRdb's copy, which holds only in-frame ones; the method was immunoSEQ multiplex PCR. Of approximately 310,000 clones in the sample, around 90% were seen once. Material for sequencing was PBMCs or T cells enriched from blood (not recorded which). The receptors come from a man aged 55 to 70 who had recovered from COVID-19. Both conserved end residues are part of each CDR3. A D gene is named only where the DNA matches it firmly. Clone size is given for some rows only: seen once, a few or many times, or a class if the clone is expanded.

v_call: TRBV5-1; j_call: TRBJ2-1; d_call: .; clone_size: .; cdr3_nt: TGCGCCAGCAGCTTGGGAGTTAACAATGAGCAGTTCTTC; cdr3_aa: CASSLGVNNEQFF
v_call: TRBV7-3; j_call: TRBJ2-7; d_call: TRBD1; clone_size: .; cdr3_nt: TGTGCCAGCAGCTTAAACAGGGGCTACGAGCAGTACTTC; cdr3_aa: CASSLNRGYEQYF
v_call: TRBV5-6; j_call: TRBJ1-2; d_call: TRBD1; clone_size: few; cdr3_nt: TGTGCCAGCAGCCGGACAGGGCTCCATGGCTACACCTTC; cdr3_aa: CASSRTGLHGYTF
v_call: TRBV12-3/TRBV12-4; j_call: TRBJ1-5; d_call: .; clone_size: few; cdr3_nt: TGTGCCAGCAGTGTGGAGAGGCAGCCCCAGCATTTT; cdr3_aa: CASSVERQPQHF
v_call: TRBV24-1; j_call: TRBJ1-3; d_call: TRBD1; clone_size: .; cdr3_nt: TGTGCCACCAGTGATCCGCAGGACAGGCACTCCTTCTCTGGAAACACCATATATTTT; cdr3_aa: CATSDPQDRHSFSGNTIYF
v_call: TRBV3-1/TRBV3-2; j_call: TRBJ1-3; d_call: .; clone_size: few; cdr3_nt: TGTGCCAGCAGCCCCGCCAGGGGAAGAACTGGAAACACCATATATTTT; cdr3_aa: CASSPARGRTGNTIYF
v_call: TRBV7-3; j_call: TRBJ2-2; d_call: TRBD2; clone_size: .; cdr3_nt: TGTGCCAGCAGCGCTCAGGCCGGACTAGCGGGCTCCGGGGAGCTGTTTTTT; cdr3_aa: CASSAQAGLAGSGELFF
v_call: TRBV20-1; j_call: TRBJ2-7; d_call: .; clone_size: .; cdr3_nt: TGCAGTGCCAGTAGCGGATCCTACGAGCAGTACTTC; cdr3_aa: CSASSGSYEQYF
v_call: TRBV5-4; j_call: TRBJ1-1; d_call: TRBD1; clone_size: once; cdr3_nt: TGTGCCAGCAGCCAACAGGGGGTCCTTAGCACTGAAGCTTTCTTT; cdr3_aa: CASSQQGVLSTEAFF
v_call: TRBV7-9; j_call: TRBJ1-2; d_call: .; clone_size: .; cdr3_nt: TGTGCCAGCAGCTTAAACAGAGTCAACTATGGCTACACCTTC; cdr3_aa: CASSLNRVNYGYTF
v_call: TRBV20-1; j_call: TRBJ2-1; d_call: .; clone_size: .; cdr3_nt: TGCAGTGCTAGTCGACAGCCGCTTTCCTACAATGAGCAGTTCTTC; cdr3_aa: CSASRQPLSYNEQFF
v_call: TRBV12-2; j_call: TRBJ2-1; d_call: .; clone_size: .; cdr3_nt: TGTGCAAGTCGCTCCCCGGGATGGCGGGGTGAGCAGTTCTTC; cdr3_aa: CASRSPGWRGEQFF
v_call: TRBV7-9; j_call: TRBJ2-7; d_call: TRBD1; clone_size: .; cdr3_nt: TGTGCCAGCAGCGACCGGGACAGGGGCCCCTCCGAGCAGTACTTC; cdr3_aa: CASSDRDRGPSEQYF
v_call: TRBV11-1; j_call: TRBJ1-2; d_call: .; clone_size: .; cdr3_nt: TGTGCCAGCAGCTCACTACCTAACTATGGCTACACCTTC; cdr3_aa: CASSSLPNYGYTF
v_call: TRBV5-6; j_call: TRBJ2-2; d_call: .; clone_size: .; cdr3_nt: TGTGCCAGCAGCAGGGACTCAACTTATCTCACCGGGGAGCTGTTTTTT; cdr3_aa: CASSRDSTYLTGELFF
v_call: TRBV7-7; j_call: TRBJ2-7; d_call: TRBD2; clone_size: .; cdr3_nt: TGTGCTAGCAGCCCCGGACTAGCGGGAGTCCACGAGCAGTACTTC; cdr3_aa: CASSPGLAGVHEQYF
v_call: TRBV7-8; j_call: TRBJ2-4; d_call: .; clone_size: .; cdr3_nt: TGTGCCAGCAGCTTAGGGTACAGGGAGAGTTTAGCCAAAAACATTCAGTACTTC; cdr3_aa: CASSLGYRESLAKNIQYF
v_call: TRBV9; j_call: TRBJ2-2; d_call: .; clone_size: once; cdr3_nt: TGTGCCAGCAGCGTAGTTGGTAGCGGATACACCGGGGAGCTGTTTTTT; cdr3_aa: CASSVVGSGYTGELFF
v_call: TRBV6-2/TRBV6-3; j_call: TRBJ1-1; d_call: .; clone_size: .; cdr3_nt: TGTGCCAGCAGTACAAACACTGAAGCTTTCTTT; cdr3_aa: CASSTNTEAFF
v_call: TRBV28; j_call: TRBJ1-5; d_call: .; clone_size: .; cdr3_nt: TGTGCCAGCATTGACAGGAATCAGCCCCAGCATTTT; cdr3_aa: CASIDRNQPQHF
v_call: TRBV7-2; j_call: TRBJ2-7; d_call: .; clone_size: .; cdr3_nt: TGTGCCAGCAGCTTAGACGGGGGCTCCTACGAGCAGTACTTC; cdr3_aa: CASSLDGGSYEQYF
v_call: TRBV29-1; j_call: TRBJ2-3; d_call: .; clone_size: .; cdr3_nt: TGCAGCGCTCTAGCGCCGAGGACAGATACGCAGTATTTT; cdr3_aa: CSALAPRTDTQYF
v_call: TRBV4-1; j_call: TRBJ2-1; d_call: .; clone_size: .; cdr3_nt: TGCGCCAGCAGCCAAGATCCGTTAGAGAGGCATCAGTTCTTC; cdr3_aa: CASSQDPLERHQFF
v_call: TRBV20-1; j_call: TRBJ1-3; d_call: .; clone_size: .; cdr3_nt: TGCAGTGCTAGTAATGGGCTACGAGGAAACACCATATATTTT; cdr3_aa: CSASNGLRGNTIYF
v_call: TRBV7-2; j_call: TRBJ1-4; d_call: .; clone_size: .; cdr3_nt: TGTGCCAGCAGCCCCCAACAGGGTGCGAATGAAAAACTGTTTTTT; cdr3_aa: CASSPQQGANEKLFF
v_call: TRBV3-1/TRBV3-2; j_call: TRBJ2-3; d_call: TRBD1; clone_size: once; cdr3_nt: TGTGCCAGCAGCCAACAGCAGGGGGCAGATACGCAGTATTTT; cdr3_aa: CASSQQQGADTQYF
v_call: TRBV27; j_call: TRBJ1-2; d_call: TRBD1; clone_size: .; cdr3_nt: TGTGCCAGCAGTTCACATGGACAGGGTTCTGGCTACACCTTC; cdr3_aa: CASSSHGQGSGYTF
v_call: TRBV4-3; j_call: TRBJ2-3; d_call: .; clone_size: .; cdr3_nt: TGCGCCAGCAGCCAAGTAATAAGGGGGACGGTGGTGGATACGCAGTATTTT; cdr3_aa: CASSQVIRGTVVDTQYF
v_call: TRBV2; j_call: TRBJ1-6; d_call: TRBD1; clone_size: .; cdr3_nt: TGTGCCAGCAGCGCCGACAGGGGAGGATCACCCCTCCACTTT; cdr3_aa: CASSADRGGSPLHF
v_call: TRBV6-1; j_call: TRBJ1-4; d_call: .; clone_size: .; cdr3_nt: TGTGCCACCAGAGAAGGGCAGGGAACTAATGAAAAACTGTTTTTT; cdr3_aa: CATREGQGTNEKLFF
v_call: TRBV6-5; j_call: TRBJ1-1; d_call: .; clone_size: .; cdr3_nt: TGTGCCAGCAGTTTCCGCGGGGAGGGAGCTTTCTTT; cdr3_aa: CASSFRGEGAFF
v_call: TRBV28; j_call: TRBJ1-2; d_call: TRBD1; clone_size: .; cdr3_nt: TGTGCCAGCAGTAGTTTGACAGGGGTTTTCTATGGCTACACCTTC; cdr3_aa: CASSSLTGVFYGYTF
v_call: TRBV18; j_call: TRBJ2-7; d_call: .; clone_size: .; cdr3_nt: TGTGCCAGCTCACTCACCGGGAGTAACGAGCAGTACTTC; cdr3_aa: CASSLTGSNEQYF
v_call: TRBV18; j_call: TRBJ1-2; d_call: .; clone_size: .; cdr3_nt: TGTGCCAGCTCACCACCGGAGGAGAACCGCTATGGCTACACCTTC; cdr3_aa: CASSPPEENRYGYTF
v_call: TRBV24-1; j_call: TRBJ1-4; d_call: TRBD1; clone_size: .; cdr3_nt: TGTGCCACCAGTGATCCCCGGGACAGAGGGGAAAAACTGTTTTTT; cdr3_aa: CATSDPRDRGEKLFF
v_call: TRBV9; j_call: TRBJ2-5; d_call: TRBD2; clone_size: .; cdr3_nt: TGTGCCAGCAGCTTCAGCGGGAAAGAGACCCAGTACTTC; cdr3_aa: CASSFSGKETQYF
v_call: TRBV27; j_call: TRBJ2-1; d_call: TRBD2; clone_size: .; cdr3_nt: TGTGCCAGCAGTCTTACTAGCGGGAGTTCGTTCTTC; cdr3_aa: CASSLTSGSSFF
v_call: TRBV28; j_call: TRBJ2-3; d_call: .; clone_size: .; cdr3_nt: TGTGCCAGCAGCCAAGGGGACAGGCGGGGGTATACGCAGTATTTT; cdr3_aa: CASSQGDRRGYTQYF
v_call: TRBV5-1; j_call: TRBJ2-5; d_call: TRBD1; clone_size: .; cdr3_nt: TGCGCCACCCGACAGGGAACCAAAGAGACCCAGTACTTC; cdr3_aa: CATRQGTKETQYF
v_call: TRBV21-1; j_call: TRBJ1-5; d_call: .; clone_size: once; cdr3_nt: TGTGCCAGCAGCAAATCAAGGCAGGCAAACAATCAGCCCCAGCATTTT; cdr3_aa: CASSKSRQANNQPQHF
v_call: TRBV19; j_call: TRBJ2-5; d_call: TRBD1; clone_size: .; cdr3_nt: TGTGCCAGTAGTATCTGGACAGGCGGGTGGCAAGAGACCCAGTACTTC; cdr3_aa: CASSIWTGGWQETQYF
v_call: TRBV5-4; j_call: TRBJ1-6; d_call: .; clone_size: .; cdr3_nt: TGTGCCAGCAGCTTGAGCGCAGGGTTAAACTCACCCCTCCACTTT; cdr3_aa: CASSLSAGLNSPLHF
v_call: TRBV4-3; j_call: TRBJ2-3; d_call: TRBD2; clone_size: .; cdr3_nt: TGCGCCAGCAGCCAAGTCGGGCTAGCGGGAGCCACAGATACGCAGTATTTT; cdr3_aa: CASSQVGLAGATDTQYF
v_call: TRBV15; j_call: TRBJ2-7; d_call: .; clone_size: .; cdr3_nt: TGTGCCACCAGCAGAGGATCCAGTAGAACAGCCTACGAGCAGTACTTC; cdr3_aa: CATSRGSSRTAYEQYF
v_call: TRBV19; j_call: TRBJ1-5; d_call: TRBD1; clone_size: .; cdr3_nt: TGTGCCAGTACTGACAGGGGCGAGATCAGCCCCCAGCATTTT; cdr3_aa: CASTDRGEISPQHF
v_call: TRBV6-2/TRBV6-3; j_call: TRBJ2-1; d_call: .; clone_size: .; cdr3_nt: TGTGCCAGCAGTGTTAATAGCGTTTACAATGAGCAGTTCTTC; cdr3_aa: CASSVNSVYNEQFF
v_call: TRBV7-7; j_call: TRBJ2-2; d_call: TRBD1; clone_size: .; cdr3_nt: TGTGCTAGCAGCCTAACAGGGGGGAACACCGGGGAGCTGTTTTTT; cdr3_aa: CASSLTGGNTGELFF
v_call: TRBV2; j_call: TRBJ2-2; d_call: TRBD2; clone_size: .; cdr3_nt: TGTGCCAGCAGTTCTAGCGGGGTCCCCACCGGGGAGCTGTTTTTT; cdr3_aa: CASSSSGVPTGELFF
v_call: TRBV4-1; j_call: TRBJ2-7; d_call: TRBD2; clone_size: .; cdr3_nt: TGCGCCAGCAGCCAAGATGCGTTCGGCGGGAGCTCCTACGAGCAGTACTTC; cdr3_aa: CASSQDAFGGSSYEQYF
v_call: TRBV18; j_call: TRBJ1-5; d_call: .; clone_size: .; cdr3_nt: TGTGCCAGCTCACTAACCGGACAGAGGGGCAATCAGCCCCAGCATTTT; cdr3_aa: CASSLTGQRGNQPQHF
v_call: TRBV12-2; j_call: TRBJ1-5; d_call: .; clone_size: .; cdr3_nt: TGTGCAAGTCGCTGGGGGGGACAGGGAAGCAATCAGCCCCAGCATTTT; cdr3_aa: CASRWGGQGSNQPQHF
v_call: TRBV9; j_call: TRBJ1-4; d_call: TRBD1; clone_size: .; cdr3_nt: TGTGCCAGCAGCGTATCTCGACAGGGCGAAAAACTGTTTTTT; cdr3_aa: CASSVSRQGEKLFF